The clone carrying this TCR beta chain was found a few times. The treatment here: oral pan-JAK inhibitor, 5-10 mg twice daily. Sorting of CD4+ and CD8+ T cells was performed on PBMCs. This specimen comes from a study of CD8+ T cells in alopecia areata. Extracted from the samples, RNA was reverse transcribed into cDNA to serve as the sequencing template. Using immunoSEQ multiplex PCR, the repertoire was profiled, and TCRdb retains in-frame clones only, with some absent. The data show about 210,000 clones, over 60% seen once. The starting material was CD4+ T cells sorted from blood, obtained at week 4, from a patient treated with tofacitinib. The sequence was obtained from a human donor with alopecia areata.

CDR3 amino acids: CASSQDRQPNTEAFF. DNA of the CDR3: TGCGCCAGCAGCCAAGATCGACAGCCTAACACTGAAGCTTTCTTT. The V and J genes are TRBV4-3 and TRBJ1-1; tentative D call: TRBD1 (5 bases). CDR1 and CDR2 from the germline V gene are LGHNA and YSLEER. V gave up 0 bases and J gave up 2 bases, with 10 bases separating them. This CDR3 has 15 residues.